This T cell receptor (beta chain) emerged from a study of T cell clonotyping in hematopoietic cell transplantation. Some clones are missing from TCRdb's copy, which holds only in-frame ones; the method was immunoSEQ multiplex PCR. The sample lists approximately 15,000 clones; over 75% were seen once. This CDR3 comprises 13 residues. The V end lost 0 bases, the J end lost 10 bases, and 11 bases lay between the germline ends. Per germline, CDR1 LGHNA and CDR2 YSLEER. Material: PBMCs, obtained 100 days after allogeneic stem cell transplant. The TCR was taken from a male patient aged 60-70 years who had an allogeneic stem cell transplant from a related donor, so the T cells may come from the graft donor. Some clones in this sample may be carry-over from other donors' samples. The chain links TRBV4-3 to TRBJ2-3; D ambiguous. The CDR3 here is CASSQDHGLAQYF. The CDR3 DNA follows: TGCGCCAGCAGCCAAGATCATGGGCTCGCGCAGTATTTT.